A single sample gave rise to the 32 T cell receptor beta chains below, sequenced in a study of blood T cell repertoires in COVID-19 (dated by TCRdb to 2018 to 2021). The library was generated by the immunoSEQ multiplex PCR assay. Imported from immuneACCESS, the table was reduced by TCRdb to in-frame sequences with V and J called. These copies leave out some clones; in studies compared against another copy, an unresolved V gene accounts for under half, and the cause of the remainder is not known. The sample yields about 120,000 clones; approximately 80% were counted once. The top ten clones comprise approximately 2% of the sample. Sequenced: peripheral blood. The receptors were sampled from a man between 65 and 80 years old with acute or convalescent COVID-19.

The sample holds a few counts of this clone. This chain links TRBV4-2 with TRBJ2-7; D possibly corresponds to TRBD1 (5 bases). V dropped 0 bases and J dropped 3 bases, with 12 bases sitting between them. Germline V gene data show CDR1 as LGHNA and CDR2 as YNFKEQ. This CDR3 region has 15 residues. The CDR3 region is CASSQEGQGNYEQYF. The CDR3 DNA follows: TGTGCCAGCAGCCAAGAAGGCCAGGGCAACTACGAGCAGTACTTC.

The CDR3 DNA reads as TGCGCCAGCAGAGGAGCGGGGGTCTCCTACAATGAGCAGTTCTTC. Residues: CASRGAGVSYNEQFF. V is TRBV5-1 and J is TRBJ2-1; 8 bases agree with TRBD2. The germline CDR1 and CDR2 sequences are SGHRS and YFSETQ. V dropped 5 bases and J dropped 0; count of bases not matched to a gene: 4. The CDR3 extends over 15 amino acids.

This sequence joins TRBV11-2 and TRBJ2-4; 16 nucleotides line up with TRBD2. V dropped 4 bases and J dropped 14; count of bases not matched to a gene: 2. This CDR3 has 13 amino acids. The germline V gene has CDR1 SGHAT and CDR2 FQNNGV. The CDR3 spells CASSSGTSGGEYF. The DNA of the CDR3 is TGTGCCAGCAGCTCAGGGACTAGCGGGGGGGAGTACTTC. Full variable domain (outside the CDR3, taken from reference TRBV11-2 and TRBJ2-4): EAGVAQSPRYKIIEKRQSVAFWCNPISGHATLYWYQQILGQGPKLLIQFQNNGVVDDSQLPKDRFSAERLKGVDSTLKIQPAKLEDSAVYLCASSSGTSGGEYFGAGTRLSVL.

The chain carries TRBV1 and TRBJ2-1; the D call TRBD2 from the table was never checked on the DNA. TRBV1 is an annotated pseudogene. The CDR3 is made up of 15 amino acids. CDR3 nucleotides: TGCACCAGCCGGGACGGGGGGGACGACTGGGATGAGCAGTTCTTC. This translates into CTSRDGGDDWDEQFF.

V usage is TRBV7-8 and J usage is TRBJ1-2; unclear D gene. Trimming shortened V by 4 bases and J by 3 bases, and 15 bases separated the two germline ends. Germline V gene sequence: CDR1 SGHVS, CDR2 FQNEAQ. The CDR3 is 15 residues long. The CDR3: CASSSRLEVDYGYTF. The CDR3 nucleotides read TGTGCCAGCAGCTCCAGGTTGGAGGTGGACTATGGCTACACCTTC.

CDR3: CASSLAGRGLINIQYF. CDR3 nucleotides: TGCGCCAGCAGCTTGGCCGGCAGGGGGTTAATAAACATTCAGTACTTC. V and J are TRBV5-1 and TRBJ2-4, with 7 bases lining up with TRBD1. CDR3 length: 16 residues. J gave up 6 bases and V 0 bases, and 9 bases lay outside the gene matches. The V gene's germline CDR1 is SGHRS and CDR2 YFSETQ.

The V call is TRBV11-1, the J call TRBJ1-1; D gene ambiguous. This CDR3 has 14 residues. V was clipped by 3 bases and J by 2 bases, with 10 bases between them. Germline V gives CDR1 SGHAT, CDR2 FQDESV (reference sequence). The CDR3 spells CASSFNAGNTEAFF. The CDR3 DNA follows: TGTGCCAGCAGCTTTAACGCCGGTAACACTGAAGCTTTCTTT. Full variable domain (missing parts from reference TRBV11-1 and TRBJ1-1): EAEVAQSPRYKITEKSQAVAFWCDPISGHATLYWYRQILGQGPELLVQFQDESVVDDSQLPKDRFSAERLKGVDSTLKIQPAELGDSAMYLCASSFNAGNTEAFFGQGTRLTVV.

This rearrangement joins TRBV2 to TRBJ1-6, with D possibly matching TRBD1 (5 bases). CDR3 length equals 15 residues. V lost 4 bases, J lost 0 bases, and 7 bases lay in between. Per germline, CDR1 SNHLY and CDR2 FYNNEI. The CDR3 spells CASSVDSSYNSPLHF. CDR3 coding DNA: TGTGCCAGCAGTGTCGACAGCTCCTATAATTCACCCCTCCACTTT.

The chain has TRBV5-1 and TRBJ1-5, with 7 bases aligning to TRBD1. Germline lookup yields CDR1 SGHRS and CDR2 YFSETQ. This CDR3 has 19 residues. The V gene end was trimmed by 1 base and the J gene end by 1 base; junction bases not matched to a gene: 14. CDR3 sequence reads: CASSLSRDRKPGSNQPQHF. The CDR3 DNA reads TGCGCCAGCAGCTTGAGCCGGGACAGAAAACCGGGAAGCAATCAGCCCCAGCATTTT. Full variable domain (remainder filled in from reference TRBV5-1 and TRBJ1-5): KAGVTQTPRYLIKTRGQQVTLSCSPISGHRSVSWYQQTPGQGLQFLFEYFSETQRNKGNFPGRFSGRQFSNSRSEMNVSTLELGDSALYLCASSLSRDRKPGSNQPQHFGDGTRLSIL.

CDR3 sequence reads: CASSERRDRGDTQYF. In nucleotides, the CDR3 is TGTGCCAGCAGTGAAAGGAGGGACAGGGGAGATACGCAGTATTTT. This rearrangement joins TRBV2 to TRBJ2-3; TRBD1 aligns across 10 bases. This CDR3 has 15 amino acids. V shed 2 bases and J 5 bases; nucleotides not matched to a gene: 4. Germline V gene sequence: CDR1 SNHLY, CDR2 FYNNEI.

This clone was counted once. V and J are TRBV6-5 and TRBJ2-5, with TRBD2 matching over 11 bases. J gave up 5 bases and V 8 bases, and 7 bases lay outside the gene matches. Germline V CDR1 and CDR2: MNHEY, SVGAGI. This CDR3 comprises 14 residues. The CDR3, as DNA: TGTGCCAGCGTGCCGGGACTAGCGGCTGAGACCCAGTACTTC. Its protein product is CASVPGLAAETQYF.

The rearrangement joins TRBV28 to TRBJ2-3; TRBD1 matches at 7 bases. V shed 3 bases and J 5 bases; nucleotides not matched to a gene: 8. Germline CDR1 MDHEN, CDR2 SYDVKM. The CDR3 extends over 15 amino acids. The CDR3 reads CASSFAGTELDTQYF. The CDR3 bases are TGTGCCAGCAGTTTCGCCGGGACAGAACTAGATACGCAGTATTTT.

V usage is TRBV6-5 and J usage is TRBJ1-4; D remains ambiguous. There are 15 residues in the CDR3. V dropped 8 bases and J dropped 9 bases, with 22 bases sitting between them. Germline-derived CDR1 and CDR2 are MNHEY and SVGAGI. The CDR3 coding sequence is TGTGCCAGCCTAGTGGCGGGCAGAGATTGGAAAAAACTGTTTTTT. This translates into CASLVAGRDWKKLFF.

This clone was seen repeatedly, ten times or more. This chain connects TRBV5-1 to TRBJ1-3; D is possibly TRBD1 (6 bases). Germline values: CDR1 SGHRS, CDR2 YFSETQ. V lost 4 bases, J lost 0 bases, and 11 bases lay in between. This CDR3 is built from 15 residues. The CDR3 DNA reads TGCGCCAGCAGCCTAAGGGGGGGCTCTGGAAACACCATATATTTT. Translated, it gives CASSLRGGSGNTIYF.

The chain recombines TRBV5-4 with TRBJ2-2, with 8 positions matching TRBD1. Per the germline V gene, CDR1 is SGHNT and CDR2 is YYREEE (reference sequence). CDR3 length: 14 residues. The junction had 2 bases not matched to a gene; V was cut back by 4 bases and J by 3 bases. The chain's CDR3 is CASSGQGDTGELFF. CDR3 coding DNA: TGTGCCAGCAGCGGACAGGGCGACACCGGGGAGCTGTTTTTT.

This clone was counted between two and nine times. This sequence joins TRBV5-1 and TRBJ2-7; 10 nucleotides agree with TRBD1. With V trimmed by 5 bases and J by 4 bases, 9 bases remained unmatched. The CDR3 spans 15 residues. Germline loops: CDR1 SGHRS, CDR2 YFSETQ. The CDR3: CASRSAGTGAYEQYF. DNA of the CDR3: TGCGCCAGCAGGTCCGCCGGGACAGGGGCTTACGAGCAGTACTTC.

The chain couples TRBV19 to TRBJ2-2; D not certain. V dropped 6 bases and J dropped 4 bases, with 15 bases sitting between them. Germline V gene lookup returns CDR1 LNHDA and CDR2 SQIVND (reference sequence). This CDR3 has 15 amino acids. CDR3 nucleotides: TGTGCCAGTAGACCCGGTGGGCCGCGCACCGGGGAGCTGTTTTTT. Its translation is CASRPGGPRTGELFF.

This chain joins TRBV27 and TRBJ1-2; 8 bases map to TRBD1. V lost 6 bases, J lost 2 bases, and 2 bases stayed unmatched. Germline V gene lookup returns CDR1 MNHEY and CDR2 SMNVEV (reference sequence). This CDR3 has 13 amino acids. CDR3 residues: CASRRQGNYGYTF. DNA for the CDR3: TGTGCCAGCAGACGACAGGGGAACTATGGCTACACCTTC.

The genes are TRBV2 and TRBJ1-2; perhaps TRBD1 as D (6 bases). The V end lost 3 bases, the J end lost 8 bases, and 16 bases lay between the germline ends. This CDR3 is 14 amino acids long. Germline V lookup: CDR1 SNHLY, CDR2 FYNNEI. The DNA of the CDR3 is TGTGCCAGCAGTGAGTTTAAACAGGGTAAAGGCTACACCTTC. Protein sequence: CASSEFKQGKGYTF.

This chain uses TRBV5-6 with TRBJ2-7, with 7 nucleotides matching TRBD1. The CDR3 is made up of 13 amino acids. CDR1 SGHDT and CDR2 YYEEEE come from the germline V gene. After removal of 6 bases from V and 6 bases from J, the junction contained 9 bases not matched to a gene. The CDR3 loop reads CASNWGQQGEQYF. The CDR3 region has the DNA TGTGCCAGCAACTGGGGACAGCAGGGCGAGCAGTACTTC.

The V gene is TRBV3-1 (or the pseudogene TRBV3-2), the J gene TRBJ2-1; 12 nucleotides align to TRBD2. Trimming at V came to 10 bases and at J to 9 bases, leaving 4 bases not matched to a gene. CDR3 length equals 12 residues. CDR1 and CDR2 (germline): LGHDT, YNNKEL (reference sequence). The CDR3: CATRTSGAEQFF. The CDR3 DNA is TGTGCCACCCGGACTAGCGGGGCTGAGCAGTTCTTC.

The CDR3 coding sequence is TGTGCCAGCAGGTCAGGGGGCCCGAACTATGGCTACACCTTC. As protein: CASRSGGPNYGYTF. The chain is built from TRBV6-5 and TRBJ1-2; TRBD1 agrees at 8 bases. This CDR3 is built from 14 residues. The V gene end was trimmed by 6 bases and the J gene end by 2 bases; junction bases not matched to a gene: 5. CDR1 and CDR2 (germline): MNHEY, SVGAGI.

This chain joins TRBV6-5 and TRBJ2-3, with D uncertain. The V end was cut by 6 bases, the J end by 8 bases, with 12 bases between. The CDR3 has 12 residues. The germline V gene has CDR1 MNHEY and CDR2 SVGAGI. CDR3 sequence: CASSRLPGTQYF. CDR3 DNA sequence: TGTGCCAGCAGCCGCCTCCCCGGTACGCAGTATTTT.

The chain combines TRBV6-2 or TRBV6-3 with TRBJ2-7; TRBD1 matches at 9 bases. J gave up 2 bases and V 2 bases, and 4 bases lay outside the gene matches. CDR3 length equals 15 residues. Germline CDR1 is MNHEY and CDR2 is SVGEGT. The CDR3 sequence: CASSYGTGSPYEQYF. As DNA, the CDR3 is TGTGCCAGCAGTTACGGGACAGGGTCCCCCTACGAGCAGTACTTC.

The V gene is TRBV5-5, the J gene TRBJ1-4, with a weak D call TRBD1 (5 bases). The CDR3 is made up of 12 amino acids. Germline V lookup: CDR1 SGHKS, CDR2 YYEKEE (reference sequence). V was clipped by 0 bases and J by 13 bases, with 10 bases between them. The chain's CDR3 is CASSLGGGPLFF. The CDR3 DNA reads as TGTGCCAGCAGCTTGGGGGGGGGACCACTGTTTTTT.

The CDR3 coding sequence is TGTGCCAGCAGCTTATCAACAGGGGGGTATGGGAACTACGAGCAGTACTTC. Translation gives CASSLSTGGYGNYEQYF. This rearrangement joins TRBV11-2 to TRBJ2-7; 8 bases match TRBD1. The trim removed 2 bases at V and 3 bases at J, leaving 12 bases unmatched. CDR1 and CDR2 (germline): SGHAT, FQNNGV. The CDR3 is made up of 17 amino acids.

The genes are TRBV6-2 or TRBV6-3 and TRBJ1-1; the match to TRBD1 covers 10 bases. Germline values: CDR1 MNHEY, CDR2 SVGEGT. Trimming took 6 bases from V and 11 from J; bases not matched to a gene: 18. This CDR3 comprises 16 residues. CDR3 in DNA: TGTGCCAGCAGCTTCGGCCTGGACAGGGGGGATATCGGGGCTTTCTTT. It encodes CASSFGLDRGDIGAFF.

V gene TRBV7-8 combines with J gene TRBJ1-1; 7 bases map to TRBD1. The CDR3 runs to 17 residues. The germline CDR1 and CDR2 sequences are SGHVS and FQNEAQ. V lost 5 bases, J lost 0 bases, and 12 bases stayed unmatched. The CDR3 bases are TGTGCCAGCAGCCCCAGACCCGGGACAGATATGAACACTGAAGCTTTCTTT. It encodes CASSPRPGTDMNTEAFF.

The gene calls are TRBV5-1 and TRBJ2-3; D perhaps matches TRBD2 (5 bases). V lost 6 bases, J lost 6 bases, and 17 bases lay in between. In germline, CDR1 is SGHRS, CDR2 YFSETQ. This CDR3 contains 14 residues. In DNA, the CDR3 is TGCGCCAGCAATAACGGGGTCCCGGGGGATACGCAGTATTTT. This encodes CASNNGVPGDTQYF.

This chain connects TRBV23-1 to TRBJ2-7; TRBD1 agrees at 8 bases. TRBV23-1 is labeled an ORF, and its function is uncertain. With V trimmed by 6 bases and J by 5 bases, 6 bases remained unmatched. This CDR3 comprises 13 residues. The CDR3 region is CASRRTGKHEQYF. In DNA, the CDR3 is TGCGCCAGCAGGCGGACAGGGAAGCACGAGCAGTACTTC.

This chain links TRBV19 with TRBJ2-1; D is possibly TRBD1 (5 bases). With 6 bases removed from V and 2 bases from J, the gap between germline ends came to 11 bases. Germline-derived CDR1 and CDR2 are LNHDA and SQIVND (reference sequence). The CDR3 totals 14 residues. Written as DNA, the CDR3 is TGTGCCAGTAGCAAACAGGCTGCCTACAATGAGCAGTTCTTC. Translating it yields CASSKQAAYNEQFF.

The chain employs TRBV6-5 and TRBJ2-6; tentative D call: TRBD2 (6 bases). Trimming removed 0 bases from V and 2 bases from J, with 8 bases in between. Looked up from germline, CDR1 is MNHEY and CDR2 is SVGAGI. The CDR3 totals 16 residues. This CDR3 is CASSYSEGAGANVLTF. The CDR3 bases are TGTGCCAGCAGTTACTCGGAGGGAGCTGGGGCCAACGTCCTGACTTTC.